This T cell receptor (beta chain) came from a study of cytomegalovirus exposure and HLA in healthy donors (dated by TCRdb to about 2017). At the level of the whole study: In an earlier analysis of approximately 640 of the donors, 276 Gb of sequence data and 90 million to 120 million unique TCR beta sequences from approximately 180 million T cells were reported. An early release that covered about 600 HLA-typed donors contained approximately 320 gigabases of sequencing data and tens of millions of unique TCR sequences. Of the roughly 400 genotyped donors, 65% to 90% were placed in the genetic ancestry cluster associated with self-reported Caucasian donors. The study aimed to test whether cataloging public T cell receptors could reveal signatures of past pathogen exposure. Using immunosequencing, the study profiled T cell repertoires from about 650 subjects and related those repertoires to cytomegalovirus serostatus. Besides the first cohort of approximately 710 subjects, a separate validation cohort made up of 120 different subjects was used. The study combined high-throughput TCR immunosequencing, statistical association of individual TCRs with disease status, and machine learning to predict cytomegalovirus infection status. A later analysis re-analyzed previously published TCR beta repertoires from about 730 donors and added high-resolution HLA genotyping to study TCR occurrence patterns. The later analysis used no new phenotypic data to find candidate immune exposures, relying instead on TCR beta sequences and their occurrence across donors. In an earlier analysis of 587 of the donors, high-throughput TCR beta sequencing was used to judge whether each TCR beta V gene segment behaved as functional or pseudogenic. Donor age, sex, ethnicity and CMV serostatus were compiled together with the repertoire data. In a later genetic analysis, genome-wide SNP genotypes for about three fifths of the roughly 670 donors were used, and that subset was treated as a discovery cohort. All discovery cohort repertoires had been generated using a single sequencing platform. Class I and class II HLA loci were covered by the typing at four-digit resolution. Typing coverage varied by locus: roughly 629-640 donors for A, B, C, DRB1 and DQB1; roughly 500 for DQA1; over 600 for DPA1; roughly 450 for DPB1. Four to six DR-DQ haplotypes were handled as single units for association and clustering, since linkage in the cohort was strong. On average, around 240,000 unique TCR beta nucleotide sequences were sequenced per donor among roughly 430 genotyped donors of the cohort, with roughly 18% of those sequences being non-productive. What the research found in general, with its limitations: In a later analysis, TCR association rates were found to vary across HLA loci, with the most associated TCRs seen for DRB1 alleles and the fewest for HLA-C alleles. In a later genetic analysis, fewer N-insertions in productive TCRs were reported among donors in an Asian-associated ancestry cluster than the approximately 670-donor mean. According to a later analysis, parvovirus B19, influenza, CMV and Epstein-Barr virus appeared linked to several top co-occurrence clusters. CMV serostatus was the only immune exposure information available for the cohort. Sequencing depth was assumed to be roughly uniform across donors in the presence/absence analyses, though that assumption may not hold. Cytomegalovirus status was reported to be diagnosed by the classifier with high specificity and sensitivity in both the original and validation cohorts. The study gave a list of roughly 150 TCR beta chains associated with cytomegalovirus. In this cohort, only TCR beta chains were sequenced, and detectable features were limited by the absence of alpha or paired-chain data. In a later analysis, most CMV-associated TCR beta chains were found to appear HLA-restricted, with HLA associations seemingly driven largely by CMV exposure. Correlated functional status among segregating V segments might be attributable to linkage disequilibrium, but an unknown experimental factor could not be ruled out. Most TCR sequences were seen in very few donors, while some public TCRs were found in many individuals. A further reported finding was that TCR beta sequences accurately predicted the HLA-A and HLA-B alleles for most subjects in the first cohort. The authors suggested that the approach could potentially be generalized to other disease states and immunological phenotypes. A cluster of highly shared sequence variants was judged likely to be a technical artifact of the sequencing pipeline. An earlier analysis of 587 of the donors showed that most TCR beta V segments appeared in productive rearrangements either about 90% or about 30% of the time, which broadly matched IMGT annotations. When HLA alleles, especially DR and DQ, strongly co-occurred, attributing TCR associations to individual alleles was difficult. Because the 87-base-pair reads could not distinguish some IMGT-functional V segments, including TRBV6-2 and TRBV6-3, those segments were excluded. Specific HLA alleles were associated with 16,951 TCR beta sequences at a false discovery rate of 0.05 in a later analysis. Over 15 rarely observed V segments, including chromosome 9 orphons, were excluded from the earlier analysis of approximately 500 of the donors because counts were too low. A later genetic analysis associated a missense DCLRE1C variant with V-gene and J-gene trimming of TCR beta chains, and an independent cohort replicated the association. In vitro tests confirmed that a few of the cytomegalovirus-associated TCR beta chains recognize cytomegalovirus antigens. Compared with equally common non-associated chains, HLA-associated TCR beta chains in a later analysis were more clonally expanded and had lower generation probabilities. Because HLA typing was missing for some donors at each locus, association tests included only the typed subset.

In total, approximately 610 healthy bone marrow donors made up the cohort. Cohort members were all nominally healthy when sampled, although unrecorded immune exposures were likely present. The donor tested CMV seropositive, placing the donor among the 289 seropositive members of the cohort. A peripheral blood sample was collected from each donor, and TCR beta sequencing was performed on peripheral blood mononuclear cells. The Qiagen DNeasy Blood Extraction Kit was used to extract genomic DNA from the blood cell samples. Libraries were built with the immunoSEQ multiplex PCR assay. A mixture of 60 forward primers for TCR Vbeta segments and 13 reverse primers for TCR Jbeta segments was used in the multiplex PCR. A multiplex PCR assay on genomic DNA amplified the CDR3 region of rearranged TCR beta genes. The Illumina HiSeq System was used to sequence the amplified TCR beta libraries as 87-base-pair reads. Under the source paper's analysis protocol: A later analysis tallied about 77 million unique TCR beta chains across the 550 to 850 repertoires, and around 10 million of those chains were shared by two or more donors. A nearest-neighbor algorithm error-corrected the raw reads and collapsed the reads into unique sequences, merging closely related sequences to remove PCR and sequencing errors. CDR3 sequences were aligned to IMGT reference sequences to assign V, D and J gene segments. For a sequence to be retained, at least a six-nucleotide match to both a V gene segment and a J gene segment was required. Rearrangements were called productive when the CDR3 lacked stop codons and stayed in frame with V and J; all others were non-productive. CDR3 was defined according to IMGT convention as the region running from the second conserved V-encoded cysteine to the conserved J-encoded phenylalanine. Sequences without an unambiguous match to a single V gene segment were excluded from the earlier analysis of almost 600 of the donors. In an earlier analysis of roughly 500 of the donors, V segments were called functional above 56.7% productive rearrangements and were called segregating when the between-donor standard deviation exceeded 5%. A statistical classification framework was built to diagnose cytomegalovirus status from the catalog of TCR beta chain sequences. In a later analysis, TCR nucleotide sequences were compared against IMGT/GENE-DB human TR gene sequences so that V and J genes could be assigned. In a later analysis, CDR3 sequences and most-parsimonious VDJ recombination scenarios were assigned using the TCRdist pipeline. In a later analysis, each TCR beta chain was defined by its CDR3 amino acid sequence together with its V-gene family, and reads without a unique V-gene family were excluded. To address suspected cross-contamination and a sequencing artifact, a later analysis removed around 600 highly shared, low-generation-probability nucleotide sequences. A later analysis calculated a clonal expansion index for each public chain from normalized within-repertoire ranks of inferred template counts. Generation probabilities in a later analysis came from a VDJ recombination model fitted to out-of-frame rearrangements, and those results were checked against IGoR. In a later analysis, hypergeometric tests were used to score TCR-TCR, TCR-HLA and TCR-CMV co-occurrence, with a repertoire-size bias correction applied to TCR pairs. In a later analysis, false discovery rates were estimated by permuting HLA or CMV assignments 20 times. In a later analysis, co-occurring TCRs were grouped using DBSCAN, and TCRdist sequence similarity was added for clustering within HLA-allele-positive subsets. Repertoires with fewer than 30,000 or more than 120,000 public chains were left out of co-occurrence clustering, as were five repertoires with anomalous nucleotide sharing. TCRdb holds this immuneACCESS table with in-frame rearrangements only. Some clones are missing; in checked studies, unresolved V genes explain under half, and the rest has no known cause. The V and J calls and the clone size are those of that table, but D and trimming were determined from the DNA. This sample's listing comprises 200,000 to 250,000 clones. The ten largest make up 0.9% to 1.4% of the sample.

In regard to this clone: Its cognate antigen has yet to be identified.

From the cysteine up to the phenylalanine, the CDR3 has a length of 11 residues. The CDR3 DNA has 33 bases and is translated from base 1. The germline V gene specifies ENHRY as CDR1 and SYGVKD as CDR2. The V and J ends are trimmed by 4 bases and 3 bases, leaving 3 bases between them. Source material: PBMCs. This receptor chain uses TRBV10-3 and TRBJ1-2; the D gene cannot be resolved reliably. The clonotype originates from a girl aged 2-9 years in good health and CMV-seropositive. The nucleotides are TGTGCCATCAGTGGAGACTATGGCTACACCTTC. Protein translation: CAISGDYGYTF.